This TCR beta chain was sequenced during a study of blood T cell repertoires in COVID-19. Turning to the study itself: The United States, Italy and Spain were the sources of the acute and convalescent COVID-19 samples.

Original handling: Amplification with reference gene primers provided the estimates of nucleated cell counts. The table came from immunoSEQ multiplex PCR; TCRdb's copy has only in-frame clones and leaves some out. V and J calls and clone size are copied from that table; D and trimming were computed from the DNA. Among 190,000 or so clones listed, approximately 85% were seen once. Germline CDR1 reads SGHRS; CDR2 reads YFSETQ. The CDR3 is 16 amino acids. Germline trimming cut 0 bases from V and 0 bases from J; bases unmatched to any gene: 3. The sample consisted of peripheral blood. The rearrangement links TRBV5-1 to TRBJ1-1, with 9 bases matching TRBD1. This sequence was found in an elderly woman with acute or convalescent COVID-19. CDR3: CASSLDGQGMNTEAFF. The CDR3 nucleotides read TGCGCCAGCAGCTTGGATGGACAGGGGATGAACACTGAAGCTTTCTTT. Complete variable domain (other parts from reference TRBV5-1 and TRBJ1-1): KAGVTQTPRYLIKTRGQQVTLSCSPISGHRSVSWYQQTPGQGLQFLFEYFSETQRNKGNFPGRFSGRQFSNSRSEMNVSTLELGDSALYLCASSLDGQGMNTEAFFGQGTRLTVV.